One and the same sample provided the 22 T cell receptor beta chains below, sequenced in a study of identical twins. TCRdb ran MiXCR on the 5' RACE reads and lists one entry per CDR3 protein. The sample lists a few hundred thousand distinct CDR3 sequences, 24% seen once, with around 3% in the top ten. The data also belong to a second study, concerning T cells expressing NK-cell markers.

Sequenced sample: CD4+ T cells sorted from blood. The receptors come from a woman aged 18-29 years in good health.

The table lists this clonotype with a few counts. The chain recombines TRBV29-1 with TRBJ2-1, with TRBD2 matching 11 bases. The CDR3 sequence is 14 residues long. CDR1 and CDR2 (germline): SQVTM, ANQGSEA. Trimming removed 6 bases from V and 6 bases from J; junction bases left unmatched: 7. The CDR3 loop reads CSVARLAGTNEQFF. The CDR3 DNA sequence: TGCAGCGTGGCTAGACTAGCGGGGACCAATGAGCAGTTCTTC.

The genes are TRBV29-1 and TRBJ1-1; TRBD1 is a possible D gene (5 bases). The CDR3 contains 14 residues. Germline V gene sequence: CDR1 SQVTM, CDR2 ANQGSEA. Trimming shortened V by 6 bases and J by 0 bases, and 14 bases separated the two germline ends. CDR3 residues: CSVGLTVMNTEAFF. The CDR3 nucleotides read TGCAGCGTGGGACTGACAGTCATGAACACTGAAGCTTTCTTT.

The V gene is TRBV20-1, the J gene TRBJ2-1, with 7 bases fitting TRBD1. Trimming removed 3 bases from V and 6 bases from J; junction bases left unmatched: 14. Looked up from germline, CDR1 is DFQATT and CDR2 is SNEGSKA (reference sequence). CDR3 length: 16 residues. The CDR3 spells CSASRSGTARGNEQFF. The CDR3 DNA is TGCAGTGCTAGCCGCTCCGGGACAGCTAGAGGCAATGAGCAGTTCTTC.

V is TRBV5-1 and J is TRBJ2-5, with a possible D match to TRBD2 (5 bases). Germline V gene data show CDR1 as SGHRS and CDR2 as YFSETQ. The CDR3 spans 15 residues. V lost 0 bases to trimming and J lost 5 bases, with 14 bases between them. The DNA of the CDR3 is TGCGCCAGCAGCTTGGCGGGGAGATCGGGGGAGACCCAGTACTTC. Residues: CASSLAGRSGETQYF.

V usage is TRBV28 and J usage is TRBJ2-5, with 13 nucleotides matching TRBD2. The junction had 11 bases not matched to a gene; V was cut back by 5 bases and J by 5 bases. The V gene's germline CDR1 is MDHEN and CDR2 SYDVKM. This CDR3 has 17 amino acids. Written as DNA, the CDR3 is TGTGCCAGCAGTCCGGGGACTAGCGGGAAAATGGTGGAGACCCAGTACTTC. Translating it yields CASSPGTSGKMVETQYF.

This clonotype has just a few counts. The gene calls are TRBV5-1 and TRBJ1-5; perhaps TRBD1 as D (5 bases). The CDR3 extends over 15 amino acids. Germline lookup yields CDR1 SGHRS and CDR2 YFSETQ. The V end lost 4 bases, the J end lost 2 bases, and 13 bases lay between the germline ends. CDR3 amino acids: CASSPQPGGNQPQHF. CDR3 in DNA: TGCGCCAGCAGCCCCCAGCCGGGGGGCAATCAGCCCCAGCATTTT.

This chain uses TRBV3-1 with TRBJ1-1; D possibly corresponds to TRBD1 (6 bases). CDR1 is LGHDT, CDR2 YNNKEL, per germline (reference sequence). The CDR3 spans 12 residues. V gave up 4 bases and J gave up 7 bases, with 10 bases separating them. For the CDR3, the DNA is TGTGCCAGCAGCCGGACAGCTAGTGAAGCTTTCTTT. It is translated as CASSRTASEAFF.

This clonotype was recorded at least ten times. This chain uses TRBV6-1 with TRBJ1-3; D gene uncertain. The germline V gene has CDR1 MNHNS and CDR2 SASEGT. V was cut by 5 bases and J by 4 bases, with 9 bases left in between. The length of the CDR3 is 13 residues. The CDR3 region is CASSPGRGNTIYF. The CDR3 coding sequence is TGTGCCAGCAGTCCTGGACGGGGAAACACCATATATTTT.

This clonotype was observed a handful of times. The chain uses TRBV6-5 and TRBJ2-5; tentatively, D is TRBD2 (5 bases). Germline CDR1 reads MNHEY; CDR2 reads SVGAGI. The CDR3 is 15 amino acids. The V and J ends lost 0 bases and 5 bases respectively, with 13 bases between them. CDR3 nucleotides: TGTGCCAGCAGTTACTCACGGGATGATACGGAGACCCAGTACTTC. Protein sequence: CASSYSRDDTETQYF.

The chain carries TRBV12-3 or TRBV12-4 and TRBJ2-3, with 7 nucleotides matching TRBD2. Germline trimming cut 2 bases from V and 5 bases from J; bases unmatched to any gene: 10. CDR3 size: 16 residues. This CDR3 is CASSLWSGIDEDTQYF. CDR3 sequence (DNA): TGTGCCAGCAGTTTATGGAGCGGGATTGATGAAGATACGCAGTATTTT.

The chain combines TRBV6-6 with TRBJ2-3, with D perhaps matching TRBD2 (5 bases). V gave up 2 bases and J gave up 11 bases, with 8 bases separating them. The germline V gene encodes CDR1 MNHNY and CDR2 SVGAGI (reference sequence). This CDR3 is 11 amino acids long. The CDR3 sequence: CASSYQRLQYF. As DNA, the CDR3 is TGTGCCAGCAGTTACCAGCGGCTGCAGTATTTT.

V usage is TRBV20-1 and J usage is TRBJ1-4, with D unclear. CDR1 is DFQATT, CDR2 SNEGSKA, per germline (reference sequence). V lost 0 bases and J lost 4, with 9 bases in between. This CDR3 spans 14 amino acids. CDR3 sequence (DNA): TGCAGTGCTAGAGAGCCGAGGCTTAATGAAAAACTGTTTTTT. Translated: CSAREPRLNEKLFF.

This sequence joins TRBV5-1 and TRBJ2-2; D is possibly TRBD2 (6 bases). Trimming cost V 6 bases and J 3 bases, with 12 bases left between them. Germline V gene sequence: CDR1 SGHRS, CDR2 YFSETQ. This CDR3 is 14 amino acids long. CDR3 in amino acids: CASNAGTYTGELFF. CDR3 in DNA: TGCGCCAGCAACGCCGGGACTTACACCGGGGAGCTGTTTTTT.

This clonotype was seen more than once but under ten times. CDR3 region: CSANTGWDEQYF. The CDR3 DNA reads as TGCAGCGCCAATACGGGGTGGGACGAGCAGTACTTC. This chain connects TRBV29-1 to TRBJ2-7, with a possible D match to TRBD2 (5 bases). Per germline, CDR1 SQVTM and CDR2 ANQGSEA. V gave up 7 bases and J gave up 5 bases, with 15 bases separating them. CDR3 length: 12 amino acids.

This chain links TRBV12-3 or TRBV12-4 with TRBJ2-3; no firm D call. Trimming removed 3 bases at V and 5 bases at J, with 12 bases between. The CDR3 length is 14 residues. CDR3 sequence: CASSFKPGRDTQYF. The CDR3 DNA reads TGTGCCAGCAGTTTTAAGCCCGGCAGAGATACGCAGTATTTT.

The V call is TRBV5-1, the J call TRBJ2-7; D gene uncertain. The germline CDR1 and CDR2 sequences are SGHRS and YFSETQ. Trimming took 0 bases from V and 1 from J, leaving 8 bases between them. CDR3 length: 14 residues. The DNA for the CDR3 is TGCGCCAGCAGCTTGGCCATCAGGTCCTACGAGCAGTACTTC. Residues: CASSLAIRSYEQYF.

The V call is TRBV20-1, the J call TRBJ1-5; D remains unclear. CDR3 length equals 14 residues. Germline values: CDR1 DFQATT, CDR2 SNEGSKA (reference sequence). With 0 bases removed from V and 0 bases from J, the gap between germline ends came to 6 bases. In nucleotides, the CDR3 is TGCAGTGCTAGAGATGACGCTAGCAATCAGCCCCAGCATTTT. Translation: CSARDDASNQPQHF.

This clonotype was picked up many times. J is TRBJ2-1 and V is TRBV10-3, with D hard to call. CDR1 is ENHRY, CDR2 SYGVKD, per germline. This CDR3 spans 11 amino acids. Trimming shortened V by 4 bases and J by 7 bases, and 5 bases separated the two germline ends. The DNA of the CDR3 is TGTGCCATCAGTGGGCAAAATGAGCAGTTCTTC. Its translation is CAISGQNEQFF.

Ten or more counts support this clonotype. J is TRBJ2-7 and V is TRBV7-6, with TRBD1 matching 7 bases. CDR1 is SGHVS and CDR2 is FNYEAQ in the germline V gene. Germline trimming cut 4 bases from V and 2 bases from J; bases unmatched to any gene: 5. The CDR3 spans 14 residues. CDR3 sequence reads: CASSWTGQTYEQYF. CDR3 DNA: TGTGCCAGCAGCTGGACGGGACAGACCTACGAGCAGTACTTC.

The CDR3 region is CASRPGQGSETQYF. CDR3 coding DNA: TGCGCCAGCAGACCGGGACAGGGGAGCGAGACCCAGTACTTC. The J gene is TRBJ2-5, the V gene TRBV5-1; 10 bases agree with TRBD1. V gave up 5 bases and J gave up 5 bases; unmatched junction bases: 6. This CDR3 comprises 14 residues. Per the germline V gene, CDR1 is SGHRS and CDR2 is YFSETQ.

This clonotype has more than one count but fewer than ten. This chain connects TRBV12-3 or TRBV12-4 to TRBJ2-1; 8 positions match TRBD1. J was trimmed by 7 bases and V by 6 bases; bases with no gene match: 2. The CDR3 runs 12 residues. The CDR3 reads CASRTGVNEQFF. CDR3 DNA: TGTGCCAGCAGGACAGGGGTGAATGAGCAGTTCTTC.

This clonotype was observed a few times. The chain carries TRBV20-1 and TRBJ2-3; D not resolved. Germline-derived CDR1 and CDR2 are DFQATT and SNEGSKA (reference sequence). V was clipped by 5 bases and J by 2 bases, with 14 bases between them. The CDR3 spans 14 residues. The CDR3 loop reads CSALYDTITDTQYF. DNA for the CDR3: TGCAGTGCTCTATACGACACGATCACAGATACGCAGTATTTT.